The rows below give T cell receptor beta chains drawn from one sample of a study of technical replicates of blood from a handful of donors. Method: immunoSEQ multiplex PCR; TCRdb's copy keeps in-frame clones and lacks some. The top ten hold around 0.44% of the sample, which has over 70,000 clones, roughly 90% seen once. Sequenced input: T cells isolated from PBMCs. All receptors derive from a human donor in good health. Each CDR3 is given with its conserved first and last residue. A D gene is named only where the DNA matches it firmly. Not all rows give a size; the values are once, few, many and, for expanded clones, a class.

abundance | j_gene | v_gene | d_gene | CDR3nt | CDR3aa
. | TRBJ2-7 | TRBV9 | . | TGTGCCAGCAGCGTAGATACGAGGTACTCAACCTACGAGCAGTACTTC | CASSVDTRYSTYEQYF
. | TRBJ2-5 | TRBV5-6 | TRBD2 | TGTGCCAGCAGCTTGGCAATTAGCGGGAGTGGAGGAGAGACCCAGTACTTC | CASSLAISGSGGETQYF
. | TRBJ1-1 | TRBV6-5 | TRBD1 | TGTGCCAGCAGTTACGGCAGGGGGGCTTTCTTT | CASSYGRGAFF
. | TRBJ2-1 | TRBV6-4 | . | TGTGCCAGCAGACTTTCTCCCGGGGAGCACAATGAGCAGTTCTTC | CASRLSPGEHNEQFF
. | TRBJ2-7 | TRBV6-1 | TRBD2 | TGTGCCAGCAGTGAAGGGCTAGCGGGAGTCTACGAGCAGTACTTC | CASSEGLAGVYEQYF
. | TRBJ2-1 | TRBV11-3 | . | TGTGCCAGCAGCTTAGCGGGTAGCTCCTACAATGAGCAGTTCTTC | CASSLAGSSYNEQFF
once | TRBJ1-4 | TRBV15 | . | TGTGCCACCAGCACAAGACAGGCCCTTGGGGAAAAACTGTTTTTT | CATSTRQALGEKLFF
. | TRBJ2-7 | TRBV5-1 | TRBD1 | TGCGCCAGCAGCTTCCGGGACAGCCCTTACGAGCAGTACTTC | CASSFRDSPYEQYF
. | TRBJ2-7 | TRBV2 | TRBD2 | TGTGCCAGCCGACTAGCGGGAGTCACCTACGAGCAGTACTTC | CASRLAGVTYEQYF
. | TRBJ1-5 | TRBV6-1 | . | TGTGCCAGCAGTGAAGGGCAACCTCTTCAGCCCCAGCATTTT | CASSEGQPLQPQHF
. | TRBJ2-1 | TRBV19 | TRBD2 | TGTGCCAGTGCTCGGACTAGCGGGATCTATGAGCAGTTCTTC | CASARTSGIYEQFF
. | TRBJ1-4 | TRBV4-3 | TRBD1 | TGCGCCAGCAGCCAAGACCAGGGGGGAAAACTGTTTTTT | CASSQDQGGKLFF
. | TRBJ2-2 | TRBV7-3 | TRBD2 | TGTGCCAGCAGCCGTAGCGGGAGTACCCCCGGGGAGCTGTTTTTT | CASSRSGSTPGELFF
once | TRBJ2-7 | TRBV4-1 | . | TGCGCCAGCAGCCTTACACAGGTCAACGAGCAGTACTTC | CASSLTQVNEQYF
. | TRBJ1-5 | TRBV7-9 | . | TGTGCCAGCAGCTTAGGGGCGTCGGTTCAGCCCCAGCATTTT | CASSLGASVQPQHF
. | TRBJ1-1 | TRBV7-9 | . | TGTGCCAGCAGCGCGACAGCGGCTTTCTTT | CASSATAAFF
. | TRBJ2-7 | TRBV6-1 | . | TGTGCCAGCAGTGAAAGGCAGGGGAACTACGAGCAGTACTTC | CASSERQGNYEQYF
once | TRBJ2-3 | TRBV7-6 | TRBD2 | TGTGCCAGCAGCTTAGCTAGCGGGTACTTAGATACGCAGTATTTT | CASSLASGYLDTQYF
. | TRBJ2-3 | TRBV6-5 | . | TGTGCCAGCAGTTACTCGCAGGTGGCAGATACGCAGTATTTT | CASSYSQVADTQYF
. | TRBJ2-7 | TRBV27 | TRBD1 | TGTGCCAGCCAATCTGTTGGGACAGGAGCCTACGAGCAGTACTTC | CASQSVGTGAYEQYF
few | TRBJ2-2 | TRBV6-5 | . | TGTGCCAGCAGTTCCTTTCTAGGAAACACCGGGGAGCTGTTTTTT | CASSSFLGNTGELFF
once | TRBJ1-2 | TRBV28 | . | TGTGCCAGCTTCTTGTCCGGCGGAGACTATGGCTACACCTTC | CASFLSGGDYGYTF
. | TRBJ2-3 | TRBV7-9 | TRBD2 | TGTGCCAGCAGCACGGGACTAGCGGGAGTGGGTGCAGATACGCAGTATTTT | CASSTGLAGVGADTQYF
. | TRBJ2-1 | TRBV9 | TRBD2 | TGTGCCAGCAGCCTCCCTCTAGCGGGAGATTCCTACAATGAGCAGTTCTTC | CASSLPLAGDSYNEQFF
once | TRBJ2-7 | TRBV2 | TRBD2 | TGTGCCAGCTGTCAGTCAGCGGGAGTCAACGAGCAGTACTTC | CASCQSAGVNEQYF
. | TRBJ1-1 | TRBV9 | TRBD1 | TGTGCCAGCAGCACCCGGACAGGGGGCTACACTGAAGCTTTCTTT | CASSTRTGGYTEAFF
. | TRBJ1-1 | TRBV9 | . | TGTGCCAGCAGCGTACAACCACGGGGTCTGAACACTGAAGCTTTCTTT | CASSVQPRGLNTEAFF
. | TRBJ2-1 | TRBV10-1 | TRBD2 | TGCGCCAGCAGTGGACTAGCGGGAGGGGGAAATGAGCAGTTCTTC | CASSGLAGGGNEQFF
. | TRBJ2-7 | TRBV5-4 | . | TGTGCCAGCAGCTTGAGGGCGGGGACCATTTACGAGCAGTACTTC | CASSLRAGTIYEQYF
. | TRBJ1-5 | TRBV12-5 | . | TGTGCTAGTGGTTTAGGGGGTCAGCCCCAGCATTTT | CASGLGGQPQHF
. | TRBJ2-3 | TRBV11-3 | . | TGTGCCAGCAGCTTACTTCAGGGAACAGATACGCAGTATTTT | CASSLLQGTDTQYF
. | TRBJ2-2 | TRBV7-3 | . | TGTGCCAGCAGCCTAGAGGTCGGGGAGCTGTTTTTT | CASSLEVGELFF
. | TRBJ2-1 | TRBV2 | . | TGTGCCAGCAGCGTAGGGAGGCTCAATGAGCAGTTCTTC | CASSVGRLNEQFF
. | TRBJ1-3 | TRBV28 | . | TGTGCCAGCAGCCCTGGTCGAGGGCCTGGAAACACCATATATTTT | CASSPGRGPGNTIYF
. | TRBJ1-5 | TRBV25-1 | . | TGTGCCAGCAGTGAATATAGCCGAAATCAGCCCCAGCATTTT | CASSEYSRNQPQHF
. | TRBJ2-5 | TRBV28 | TRBD1 | TGTGCCAGCAGGTCCTCGGGACAGGGTGTGGAGACCCAGTACTTC | CASRSSGQGVETQYF
. | TRBJ1-1 | TRBV11-3 | . | TGTGCCAGCAGCTTAGAGGCGGGCTTTGAAGCTTTCTTT | CASSLEAGFEAFF
. | TRBJ1-2 | TRBV27 | . | TGTGCCAGCAGTTTGGACAGATTCTATGGCTACACCTTC | CASSLDRFYGYTF
. | TRBJ2-2 | TRBV28 | TRBD2 | TGTGCCAGCAGTTTACTAGCGGGGAACACCGGGGAGCTGTTTTTT | CASSLLAGNTGELFF
. | TRBJ2-7 | TRBV5-4 | TRBD1 | TGTGCCAGCAGCACCGAAGTGGGACAGTTGAGTTACGAGCAGTACTTC | CASSTEVGQLSYEQYF
. | TRBJ2-5 | TRBV6-4 | . | TGTGCCAGCAGAGACCGGGTTAGTGAGACCCAGTACTTC | CASRDRVSETQYF
. | TRBJ2-1 | TRBV5-4 | TRBD2 | TGTGCCAGCAGCTCGGGACTAGCGGGAGAAAAGCAGTTCTTC | CASSSGLAGEKQFF
few | TRBJ2-4 | TRBV14 | . | TGTGCCAGCAGCCAAGATCTAGGAAGTCAGGGGTTGAACATTCAGTACTTC | CASSQDLGSQGLNIQYF
. | TRBJ2-1 | TRBV7-3 | TRBD2 | TGTGCCAGCAGCTTAACGTTAGCGGGAGGGCCACATGAGCAGTTCTTC | CASSLTLAGGPHEQFF
. | TRBJ1-5 | TRBV6-1 | . | TGTGCCAGCAGTGGTAGGGGGGGGATGGGTCAGCCCCAGCATTTT | CASSGRGGMGQPQHF
. | TRBJ2-7 | TRBV7-2 | TRBD2 | TGTGCCAGCAGCTTAGCAGCGGGAGCCGAGCAGTACTTC | CASSLAAGAEQYF
. | TRBJ1-3 | TRBV28 | . | TGTGCCAGCAGCTCCGGGGGGGACGGAAACACCATATATTTT | CASSSGGDGNTIYF
. | TRBJ1-1 | TRBV2 | . | TGTGCCAGCAGTGATAACAGGGAAGTAAGTGAAGCTTTCTTT | CASSDNREVSEAFF
. | TRBJ2-7 | TRBV15 | . | TGTGCCACCAGTGTACGAGGGGGACCTTCCTACGAGCAGTACTTC | CATSVRGGPSYEQYF